Below, 8 T cell receptor beta chains from the same sample are listed, as sequenced in a study of shared clonotypes between healthy human individuals. The protocol was immunoSEQ multiplex PCR, while the TCRdb copy is restricted to in-frame clones and leaves out a portion. The data contain around 530,000 clones, 70% to 80% of them seen just once; the ten biggest clones take up more than 10%. Sequenced material: PBMCs. Receptor source: a woman between 40 and 55 years old in good health. Some clones in this sample may be carry-over from other donors' samples.

The chain links TRBV9 to TRBJ2-7; TRBD2 agrees at 8 bases. V was pared by 3 bases and J by 3 bases, with 5 bases of the junction left unmatched. CDR1 SGDLS and CDR2 YYNGEE come from the germline V gene. This CDR3 has 14 residues. Written as DNA, the CDR3 is TGTGCCAGCAGCGGGAGCGGGAGCGGCTACGAGCAGTACTTC. Translating gives CASSGSGSGYEQYF.

The rearrangement joins TRBV6-6 to TRBJ2-7; tentatively, D is TRBD1 or TRBD2 (5 bases each). Germline loops: CDR1 MNHNY, CDR2 SVGAGI (reference sequence). The CDR3 totals 15 residues. Trimming removed 5 bases from V and 3 bases from J, with 17 bases in between. CDR3: CASSLPSGLNYEQYF. CDR3 DNA: TGTGCCAGCAGTCTCCCCTCGGGGCTCAACTACGAGCAGTACTTC.

V and J are TRBV29-1 and TRBJ2-2, with 8 bases fitting TRBD1. Germline CDR1 is SQVTM and CDR2 is ANQGSEA. V shed 1 base and J 5 bases; nucleotides not matched to a gene: 6. The CDR3 extends over 15 amino acids. The DNA for the CDR3 is TGCAGCGTTGAAGTTGCCCAGGGGGCGACCGGGGAGCTGTTTTTT. It is translated as CSVEVAQGATGELFF.

The CDR3 loop reads CASSFRGSLTDTQYF. As DNA, the CDR3 is TGTGCCAGCAGCTTTAGGGGATCCCTCACAGATACGCAGTATTTT. The gene calls are TRBV5-4 and TRBJ2-3; D may be TRBD1 (5 bases). Trimming removed 2 bases at V and 2 bases at J, with 12 bases between. The CDR3 spans 15 residues. Germline-derived CDR1 and CDR2 are SGHNT and YYREEE (reference sequence).

This sequence joins TRBV30 and TRBJ2-7, with 13 bases lining up with TRBD2. The J segment lost 2 bases and the V segment lost 0 bases, leaving 7 bases of the junction unmatched. The CDR3 covers 17 residues. From germline, CDR1 is GTSNPN and CDR2 SVGIG (reference sequence). In DNA form, the CDR3 reads TGTGCCTGGAGTGTGGGACTAGCGGGAAGTTCGGCCTACGAGCAGTACTTC. Translation: CAWSVGLAGSSAYEQYF.

This clone came up many times. This chain links TRBV7-9 with TRBJ2-5, with a tentative D call TRBD1 (5 bases). CDR3 length: 12 amino acids. From germline, CDR1 is SEHNR and CDR2 FQNEAQ (reference sequence). Trimming took 5 bases from V and 5 from J, leaving 9 bases between them. The CDR3 sequence is CASSRGGETQYF. CDR3 bases: TGTGCCAGCAGCAGGGGTGGGGAGACCCAGTACTTC.

The rearrangement uses TRBV6-1 and TRBJ1-6; D is possibly TRBD1 (5 bases). This CDR3 has 15 residues. Germline V gives CDR1 MNHNS, CDR2 SASEGT. Trimming took 5 bases from V and 8 from J, leaving 16 bases between them. DNA for the CDR3: TGTGCCAGCAGTTCAACACATTCGGGGCATTCACCCCTCCACTTT. Its translation is CASSSTHSGHSPLHF.

This clone appeared a few times. The V call is TRBV7-2, the J call TRBJ1-1, with D unclear. V lost 1 base and J lost 4, with 7 bases in between. Germline V CDR1 and CDR2: SGHTA, FQGNSA. The CDR3 runs to 13 residues. In DNA form, the CDR3 reads TGTGCCAGCAGCTTAGGAGGTAGCACTGAAGCTTTCTTT. Translated, it gives CASSLGGSTEAFF.